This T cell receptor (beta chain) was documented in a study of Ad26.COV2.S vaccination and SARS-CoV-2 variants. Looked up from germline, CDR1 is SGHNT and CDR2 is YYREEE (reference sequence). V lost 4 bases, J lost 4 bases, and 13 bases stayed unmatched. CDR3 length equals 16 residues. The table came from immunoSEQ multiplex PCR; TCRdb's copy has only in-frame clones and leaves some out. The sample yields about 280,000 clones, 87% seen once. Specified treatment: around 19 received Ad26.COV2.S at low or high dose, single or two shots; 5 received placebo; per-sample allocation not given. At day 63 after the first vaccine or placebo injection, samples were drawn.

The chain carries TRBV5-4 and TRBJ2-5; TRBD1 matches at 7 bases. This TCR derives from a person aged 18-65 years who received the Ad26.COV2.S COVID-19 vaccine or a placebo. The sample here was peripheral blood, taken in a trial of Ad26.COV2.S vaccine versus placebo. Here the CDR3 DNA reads TGTGCCAGCAGCGTGACAGGGTTGGTCCGTGGAGAGACCCAGTACTTC. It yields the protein CASSVTGLVRGETQYF.